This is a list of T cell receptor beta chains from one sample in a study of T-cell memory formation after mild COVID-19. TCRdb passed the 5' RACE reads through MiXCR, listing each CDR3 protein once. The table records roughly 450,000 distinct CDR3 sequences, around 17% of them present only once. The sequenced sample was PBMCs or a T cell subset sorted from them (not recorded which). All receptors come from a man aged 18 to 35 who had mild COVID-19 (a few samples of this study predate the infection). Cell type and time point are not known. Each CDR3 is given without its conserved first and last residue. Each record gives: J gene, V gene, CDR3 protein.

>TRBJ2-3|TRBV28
ASRAGGITDTQY
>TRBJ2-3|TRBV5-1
ASSSLLHDGTDTQY
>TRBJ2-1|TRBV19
ASRPSSGQYNEQF
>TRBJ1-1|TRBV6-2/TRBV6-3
ASSKPGQGPEAF
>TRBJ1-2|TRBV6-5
ASSEMTGKDGYT
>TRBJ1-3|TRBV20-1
SAPAVGENTIY
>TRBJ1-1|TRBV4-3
ASSQERLRATEAF
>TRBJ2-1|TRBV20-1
SAFPTPGLAHEQF
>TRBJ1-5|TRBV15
ATSREASGQPQH
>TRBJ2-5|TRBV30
AWSVGRGLETQY
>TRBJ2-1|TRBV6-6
ATTGLVEGEQF
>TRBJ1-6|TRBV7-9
ASSLALLESPLN
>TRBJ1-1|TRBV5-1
ASSLRRMNTEAF
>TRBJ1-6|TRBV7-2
ASSYRRDDSPLH
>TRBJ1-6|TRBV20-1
SADGRSTYSPLH
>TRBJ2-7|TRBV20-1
SASPEYEQY
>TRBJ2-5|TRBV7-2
ASRRGPGQGAWETQY
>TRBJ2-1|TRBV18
ASSPMIPRAHNEQF
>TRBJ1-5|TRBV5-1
ASSLGLGDQPQH
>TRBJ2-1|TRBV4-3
ASSRSRDSYEKF
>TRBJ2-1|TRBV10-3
AISEGGPNEQF
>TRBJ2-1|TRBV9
ASSGTGKKQF
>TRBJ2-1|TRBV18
ASSPTGGDNEQF
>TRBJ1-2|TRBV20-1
SASTQRRGVGYGYT
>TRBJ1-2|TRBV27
ASSYRGANYGYT
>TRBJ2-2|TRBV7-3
ASSLTLGGNTGELF